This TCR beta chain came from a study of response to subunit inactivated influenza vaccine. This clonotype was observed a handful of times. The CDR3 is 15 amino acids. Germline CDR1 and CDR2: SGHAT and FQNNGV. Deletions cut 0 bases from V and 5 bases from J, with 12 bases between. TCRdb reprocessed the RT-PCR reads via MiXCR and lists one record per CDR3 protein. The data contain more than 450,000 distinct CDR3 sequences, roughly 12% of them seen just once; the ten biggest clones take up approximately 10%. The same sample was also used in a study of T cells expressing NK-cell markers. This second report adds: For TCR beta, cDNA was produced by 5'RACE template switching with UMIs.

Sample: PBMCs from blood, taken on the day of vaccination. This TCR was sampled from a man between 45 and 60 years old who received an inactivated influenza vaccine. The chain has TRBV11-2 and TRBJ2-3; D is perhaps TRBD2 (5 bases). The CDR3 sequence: CASSLDFGVQDTQYF. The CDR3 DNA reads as TGTGCCAGCAGCTTAGATTTCGGGGTCCAAGATACGCAGTATTTT.